This T cell receptor beta chain was sequenced in a study of T cells in Graves' hyperthyroidism and ophthalmopathy. The CDR3 spans 15 residues. Germline values: CDR1 MGHRA, CDR2 YSYEKL. V shed 0 bases and J shed 5 bases, with 11 bases lying between them. Diagnosis rested on symptoms, serum thyroxine and TRAb, thyroid ultrasound, and orbital computed tomography. Findings and caveats of the study: In validation, the model predicted ophthalmopathy. These predictions came a median roughly 6 months before onset.

TCR beta CDR3 region amplification was performed from RNA transcripts. An initial round of RT-PCR targeting the TCR CDR3 relied on the HTBI primer set. In TCRdb, the multiplex PCR reads were re-called with MiXCR into one record per CDR3 protein. The sample consists of roughly 800,000 distinct CDR3 sequences, roughly 40% of them appearing once. There are a few counts of this clonotype. The antigen remains undetermined. The rearrangement uses TRBV4-1 and TRBJ1-5, with TRBD1 as a possible D gene (5 bases). The sequenced sample consisted of blood. This sequence was found in a man aged 18-30 years with Graves' hyperthyroidism. DNA for the CDR3: TGCGCCAGCAGCCAAGATGGGGCAGCGGATCAGCCCCAGCATTTT. Protein product: CASSQDGAADQPQHF.